The 24 T cell receptor beta chains reported below all come from one sample, sequenced in a study of low-dose radiotherapy and immunotherapy resistance in tumors. TRAV and TRBV primers primed cDNA for both TCRalpha and TCRbeta. TCRs underwent about 22 PCR cycles of amplification with a constant-region primer and V-primer adapter. TCRdb called the reads again in MiXCR, with one record for every CDR3 protein. The repertoire holds about 12,000 distinct CDR3 sequences, roughly 71% seen once, with more than 3% in the top ten. These receptor sequences come from a human donor with advanced metastatic prostate, ovarian, gallbladder or colorectal cancer (not recorded which). This table probably holds off-target reads from a library built for another chain.

This chain connects TRBV7-8 to TRBJ1-1; a weak D match, TRBD1 (6 bases). From germline, CDR1 is SGHVS and CDR2 FQNEAQ. V lost 4 bases, J lost 7 bases, and 13 bases lay in between. The CDR3 is made up of 13 amino acids. The chain's CDR3 is CASSSTGRNEAFF. The CDR3 nucleotides are TGTGCCAGCAGCTCCACAGGGAGGAATGAAGCTTTCTTT.

V usage is TRBV20-1 and J usage is TRBJ2-5; D gene unclear. The CDR3 spans 13 residues. CDR1 is DFQATT, CDR2 SNEGSKA, per germline (reference sequence). Trimming took off 6 bases at V and 5 bases at J, with 16 bases between the two ends. CDR3 nucleotide sequence: TGCAGTGCAATAAGTCCCACGATCGAGACCCAGTACTTC. Translation: CSAISPTIETQYF.

This clonotype was found once. The rearrangement joins TRBV19 to TRBJ2-2; the match to TRBD2 covers 12 bases. Germline V gene data show CDR1 as LNHDA and CDR2 as SQIVND (reference sequence). Trimming at V came to 6 bases and at J to 6 bases, leaving 5 bases not matched to a gene. This CDR3 spans 15 amino acids. CDR3 coding DNA: TGTGCCAGTAGCCGACTAGCGGGAGTCCCCGGGGAGCTGTTTTTT. Protein: CASSRLAGVPGELFF. The variable domain in full, with the rest retrieved from reference TRBV19 and TRBJ2-2, is DGGITQSPKYLFRKEGQNVTLSCEQNLNHDAMYWYRQDPGQGLRLIYYSQIVNDFQKGDIAEGYSVSREKKESFPLTVTSAQKNPTAFYLCASSRLAGVPGELFFGEGSRLTVL.

The rearrangement joins TRBV30 to TRBJ2-7; 11 nucleotides match TRBD2. Germline CDR1 reads GTSNPN; CDR2 reads SVGIG (reference sequence). J gave up 7 bases and V 3 bases, and 8 bases lay outside the gene matches. The CDR3 runs 14 residues. CDR3 region: CAWRLAGGPREQYF. In DNA, the CDR3 is TGTGCCTGGAGATTAGCGGGAGGGCCTCGGGAGCAGTACTTC.

The V and J genes are TRBV18 and TRBJ1-5, with D maybe TRBD1 (5 bases). Trimming removed 1 base from V and 4 bases from J, with 11 bases in between. Germline V gives CDR1 KGHSH, CDR2 LQKENI. CDR3 length: 15 amino acids. Here the CDR3 reads CASSPLRAENQPQHF. The CDR3 bases are TGTGCCAGCTCACCACTCAGGGCGGAGAATCAGCCCCAGCATTTT. Full variable domain (outside the CDR3, taken from reference TRBV18 and TRBJ1-5): NAGVMQNPRHLVRRRGQEARLRCSPMKGHSHVYWYRQLPEEGLKFMVYLQKENIIDESGMPKERFSAEFPKEGPSILRIQQVVRGDSAAYFCASSPLRAENQPQHFGDGTRLSIL.

The chain uses TRBV14 and TRBJ2-1; 9 bases fit TRBD2. J was trimmed by 6 bases and V by 0 bases; bases with no gene match: 15. Germline values: CDR1 SGHDN, CDR2 FVKESK. The CDR3 has 19 amino acids. The CDR3 nucleotides are TGTGCCAGCAGCCAAGATTCCCGACGTAGCGGGAGAGGTCTCAATGAGCAGTTCTTC. This encodes CASSQDSRRSGRGLNEQFF.

The genes are TRBV4-1 and TRBJ2-7, with 13 nucleotides matching TRBD2. Germline CDR1 reads MGHRA; CDR2 reads YSYEKL. The CDR3 runs 16 residues. J gave up 3 bases and V 4 bases, and 6 bases lay outside the gene matches. CDR3 in DNA: TGCGCCAGCAGCCCTGTCGGGACTAGCGGGAACTACGAGCAGTACTTC. Translated: CASSPVGTSGNYEQYF.

J is TRBJ2-1 and V is TRBV5-1; D gene uncertain. Looked up from germline, CDR1 is SGHRS and CDR2 is YFSETQ. The CDR3 is 14 amino acids. V lost 0 bases and J lost 7, with 11 bases in between. CDR3 in DNA: TGCGCCAGCAGCTTGGCTGCGGTTCCGAATGAGCAGTTCTTC. Its protein is CASSLAAVPNEQFF. Variable domain in full (rest from reference TRBV5-1 and TRBJ2-1): KAGVTQTPRYLIKTRGQQVTLSCSPISGHRSVSWYQQTPGQGLQFLFEYFSETQRNKGNFPGRFSGRQFSNSRSEMNVSTLELGDSALYLCASSLAAVPNEQFFGPGTRLTVL.

V usage is TRBV10-3 and J usage is TRBJ2-5; D is perhaps TRBD2 (5 bases). Germline V lookup: CDR1 ENHRY, CDR2 SYGVKD. V dropped 4 bases and J dropped 1 base, with 10 bases sitting between them. The CDR3 spans 14 residues. DNA of the CDR3: TGTGCCATCAGTGCAGACGGAGGCCAAGAGACCCAGTACTTC. It codes for CAISADGGQETQYF.

The chain is built from TRBV18 and TRBJ1-1; D not resolved. V lost 4 bases and J 2 bases, leaving 14 bases between the germline ends. Germline CDR1 and CDR2: KGHSH and LQKENI. The CDR3 runs to 15 residues. CDR3: CASSLETLGNTEAFF. In nucleotides, the CDR3 is TGTGCCAGCTCACTGGAAACTCTTGGTAACACTGAAGCTTTCTTT.

This clonotype was picked up a small number of times. The chain couples TRBV3-1 to TRBJ1-5, with D possibly being TRBD1 (5 bases). This CDR3 is 14 amino acids long. Germline V gene data show CDR1 as LGHDT and CDR2 as YNNKEL (reference sequence). Trimming removed 4 bases at V and 4 bases at J, with 11 bases between. CDR3 loop: CASSPVWGNQPQHF. The CDR3 DNA sequence: TGTGCCAGCAGCCCCGTTTGGGGGAATCAGCCCCAGCATTTT.

The V call is TRBV4-1, the J call TRBJ2-2; no clear D. The CDR3 is 14 amino acids. Trimming cost V 0 bases and J 5 bases, with 7 bases left between them. Germline V gives CDR1 MGHRA, CDR2 YSYEKL. The CDR3 region is CASSQETRTGELFF. CDR3 coding DNA: TGCGCCAGCAGCCAAGAGACGAGAACCGGGGAGCTGTTTTTT.

This clonotype appeared once. V gene TRBV7-2 combines with J gene TRBJ2-3; 9 bases map to TRBD2. Trimming at V came to 5 bases and at J to 0 bases, leaving 3 bases not matched to a gene. Germline V gene sequence: CDR1 SGHTA, CDR2 FQGNSA. The CDR3 contains 15 residues. CDR3 in amino acids: CASSQTSGSTDTQYF. Written as DNA, the CDR3 is TGTGCCAGCAGCCAAACTAGCGGGAGCACAGATACGCAGTATTTT. The full variable domain, with the rest looked up from reference TRBV7-2 and TRBJ2-3, is GAGVSQSPSNKVTEKGKDVELRCDPISGHTALYWYRQSLGQGLEFLIYFQGNSAPDKSGLPSDRFSAERTGGSVSTLTIQRTQQEDSAVYLCASSQTSGSTDTQYFGPGTRLTVL.

CDR3 DNA: TGTGCCAGCAGGGACAGGGGTAGGGAGCAGCCCCAGCATTTT. It yields the protein CASRDRGREQPQHF. The genes are TRBV12-3 or TRBV12-4 and TRBJ1-5; 9 bases map to TRBD1. The CDR3 has 14 residues. V trimming: 6 bases; J trimming: 7 bases; junction bases outside the gene matches: 7.

This chain links TRBV18 with TRBJ1-1; D may be TRBD1 (5 bases). In germline, CDR1 is KGHSH, CDR2 LQKENI. Trimming removed 2 bases at V and 5 bases at J, with 9 bases between. The CDR3 extends over 13 amino acids. The CDR3 nucleotides are TGTGCCAGCTCACCAGGGGGAAGGACTGAAGCTTTCTTT. Amino acid sequence: CASSPGGRTEAFF.

By share of the sample, this clonotype is medium-sized (0.01 to 0.1%). The chain recombines TRBV29-1 with TRBJ2-5; the D is unclear. The CDR3 covers 11 residues. The germline V gene has CDR1 SQVTM and CDR2 ANQGSEA. The V end was cut by 7 bases, the J end by 5 bases, with 11 bases between. In DNA, the CDR3 is TGCAGCGGTGGGGTCCAGGAGACCCAGTACTTC. Translated: CSGGVQETQYF.

This clonotype occurred a few times. The chain combines TRBV4-1 with TRBJ2-5; D remains unclear. In germline, CDR1 is MGHRA, CDR2 YSYEKL. Trimming removed 1 base at V and 1 base at J, with 10 bases between. There are 15 residues in the CDR3. CDR3: CASSQGTQSQETQYF. CDR3 in DNA: TGCGCCAGCAGCCAAGGAACCCAGAGCCAAGAGACCCAGTACTTC.

The rearrangement links TRBV7-2 to TRBJ2-2; D not certain. Germline CDR1 and CDR2: SGHTA and FQGNSA. V was cut by 4 bases and J by 3 bases, with 3 bases left in between. The CDR3 covers 12 residues. CDR3 region: CASSSHTGELFF. CDR3 nucleotides: TGTGCCAGCAGCTCTCACACCGGGGAGCTGTTTTTT.

The chain employs TRBV28 and TRBJ2-7, with D possibly matching TRBD2 (6 bases). CDR3 size: 14 residues. With 7 bases removed from V and 2 bases from J, the gap between germline ends came to 15 bases. Germline lookup yields CDR1 MDHEN and CDR2 SYDVKM. The CDR3 sequence is CASTPGLGPYEQYF. Written as DNA, the CDR3 is TGTGCCAGCACCCCGGGACTCGGTCCCTACGAGCAGTACTTC.

V and J are TRBV5-4 and TRBJ2-7, with a weak D call TRBD2 (6 bases). Trimming left V 2 bases short and J 6 bases short, with 12 bases between. The CDR3 covers 13 residues. From germline, CDR1 is SGHNT and CDR2 YYREEE (reference sequence). The CDR3 here is CASSFIGSTEQYF. CDR3 DNA: TGTGCCAGCAGCTTCATCGGGAGCACCGAGCAGTACTTC.

This chain joins TRBV15 and TRBJ1-2, with TRBD1 matching 8 bases. This CDR3 spans 18 amino acids. Germline trimming cut 2 bases from V and 2 bases from J; bases unmatched to any gene: 13. Germline V gene data show CDR1 as LNHNV and CDR2 as YYDKDF (reference sequence). The CDR3 coding sequence is TGTGCCACCAGCAGAAAACGGACAGGGCCCACCACAAACTATGGCTACACCTTC. Translation gives CATSRKRTGPTTNYGYTF.

Concerning this clonotype: Germline is not matched at one junction end, which may reflect a read error. This chain uses TRBV2 with TRBJ2-7; TRBD1 matches at 7 bases. Germline loops: CDR1 SNHLY, CDR2 FYNNEI. This CDR3 spans 13 amino acids. CDR3 in amino acids: CASGDRADYEQYF. The CDR3 coding sequence is TGTGCCAGCGGTGACAGGGCCGACTACGAGCAGTACTTC.

The chain combines TRBV7-6 with TRBJ2-2; D not resolved. CDR1 is SGHVS, CDR2 FNYEAQ, per germline. The CDR3 is 16 residues long. V was pared by 1 base and J by 1 base, with 10 bases between. The CDR3 DNA reads as TGTGCCAGCAGCTTAGACCGGGCAGGGAACACCGGGGAGCTGTTTTTT. This gives the protein CASSLDRAGNTGELFF.

This clonotype was recorded a few times. The chain has TRBV28 and TRBJ2-7, with 8 bases fitting TRBD1. The CDR3 runs to 14 residues. V shed 6 bases and J 2 bases; nucleotides not matched to a gene: 6. CDR1 and CDR2 from the germline V gene are MDHEN and SYDVKM. CDR3 amino acids: CASRGAGGAYEQYF. CDR3 nucleotide sequence: TGTGCCAGCAGGGGGGCAGGGGGCGCCTACGAGCAGTACTTC.